This T cell receptor beta chain was identified during a study of shared clonotypes between healthy human individuals (dated by TCRdb to between 2020 and 2021). Turning to the overall study: Three men and a couple of women, aged 18 to 49 years, made up the cohort. To increase sequencing depth and limit assay-specific biases, TCR repertoire library preparation and sequencing were carried out by different laboratories using diverse techniques. For each donor, three plates each were used for CD4 naive and CD4 memory, two plates were used for CD8 naive, and one plate was used for CD8 memory. Leukapheresis yielded between about 0.94 and 10 billion PBMCs per donor. To estimate repertoire size and how much clonotypes are shared between individuals, the study performed deep sequencing of blood TCR repertoires from roughly five healthy adults. Findings and caveats that apply to the study as a whole: Only blood was sampled, and tissue TCR repertoires likely differ from those in blood. When four donors were compared, the shared fraction of clonotypes was 5% to 6.5% for naive CD4, 3.5% to 4% for naive CD8, 2% to 2.5% for memory CD4, and less than 0.45% for memory CD8. Larger estimated clonotype richness was generally found for naive subsets than for memory subsets. Rarefaction of sorted-subset datasets indicated incomplete sequencing despite the large sequencing depth. Compared with non-shared clonotypes, clonotypes shared by all four sorted-subset donors had higher generation probabilities. Because the study included only a small number of donors, the genetic and exposure-history diversity represented was limited. Pairwise subsampling indicated that sequencing depth was expected to affect the degree of clonotype sharing among donors.

Using the deep immunoSEQ assay, multiplex PCR amplified TCR CDR3 regions from genomic DNA. Genomic DNA extracted from each cell subset was distributed evenly over all wells of several immunoSEQ 96-well plates, and each plate served as one replicate. For sorted subsets, approximately 190 ng genomic DNA, equal to about 30,000 T cell genomes, was loaded into each replicate PCR. Purified libraries were quantified with a Qubit 3.0 fluorometer, sized on a Bioanalyzer 2100, and re-quantified with the KAPA Library Quantification kit. Every immunoSEQ 96-well plate was sequenced on a dedicated single-read 150-cycle Illumina NextSeq 550 flow cell. On the study's bioinformatics: The immunoSEQ output contained only junctional sequences without quality scores, so filtering could not match that applied to full-length reads. Sequences were annotated with PyIR, a Python wrapper for IgBLAST v1.9, and V/J genes and CDR3 were assigned using IMGT germline references. Reads were filtered out if the reads had weak V/J assignments (E-value above 1e-6), no CDR3, stop codons, out-of-frame junctions, or ambiguous translated residues. V3J clonotypes were defined as sequences sharing the same inferred V gene, J gene, and CDR3 amino acid sequence. The percentage overlap between two repertoires was calculated by dividing the number of shared unique clonotypes by the size of the smaller repertoire. Repertoire richness was assessed with RTK rarefaction, the Chao1 estimator, and Recon v2.1 estimates of unobserved clonotypes. Generation probabilities for all TCRbeta clonotypes obtained by the gDNA method from a handful of donors were computed using OLGA. Here the immuneACCESS table is served through TCRdb, limited to in-frame sequences with V and J called. Missing clones are a known gap in these copies; in checked studies unresolved V genes cover under half, and the rest lacks a known reason. The V and J calls and clone size are taken from that table; D and trimming were inferred from the DNA. The sample profile shows about 800,000 clones; approximately 96% of them were found once. The ten most abundant clones make up less than 0.3% of the sample.

CDR1 SEHNR and CDR2 FQNEAQ are derived from the germline V gene (reference sequence). Trimming takes 4 bases from V and 4 bases from J, and the germline ends sit 11 bases apart. The CDR3 runs 13 residues from the cysteine to the phenylalanine. The DNA shown is the 39-base CDR3, in frame from base 1. As for this clone: Its recognized antigen is unknown. No base quality information exists; no much larger clone differs at one position.

CD8 naive samples were obtained by positive selection for CCR7 among CD45RO-negative cells, yielding a CD45RA+CCR7+ population from which TemRA cells were excluded. Donors were healthy HIV-negative adults with no recently reported acute infections or vaccinations. Every donor was a Caucasian adult living in Nashville, Tennessee, USA. After blood collection by leukapheresis, PBMCs were isolated using Ficoll-Histopaque density gradient centrifugation and then cryopreserved in the vapor phase of liquid nitrogen. Analytical flow cytometry was used to check the purity and quantity of every magnetically sorted T cell population. Genomic DNA was isolated from each sorted fraction and quantified by UV absorbance on a Nanodrop 2000c.

Sequencing used naive CD8+ T cells sorted from blood. The intended sense of this specimen's cell subset or site label: CD45RA+CCR7+. The chain employs TRBV7-9 and TRBJ2-7, with the D segment identity uncertain. This TCR was recovered from a man under 40 in good health. The CDR3: CASSSRQEYEQYF. The sequenced DNA: TGTGCCAGCAGCTCCCGCCAGGAGTACGAGCAGTACTTC.